The 18 T cell receptor beta chains below all came from one sample that was sequenced in a study of cytotoxic CD8 clonotypes in ibrutinib-treated CLL. Generated by immunoSEQ multiplex PCR, the TCRdb table keeps only in-frame clones and is missing some. The sample has some 35,000 clones, about 64% seen once. Here the sequenced sample was PBMCs, taken at disease progression, from a patient treated with ibrutinib. All receptors derive from a human donor with chronic lymphocytic leukemia.

The chain links TRBV2 to TRBJ1-2; D not certain. Germline V gene sequence: CDR1 SNHLY, CDR2 FYNNEI. V shed 2 bases and J shed 4 bases, with 5 bases lying between them. This CDR3 has 12 residues. The DNA for the CDR3 is TGTGCCAGCAGTGAATCCGTCTATGGCTACACCTTC. This translates into CASSESVYGYTF.

The rearrangement joins TRBV5-4 to TRBJ2-7; D not resolved. V lost 4 bases and J 3 bases, leaving 11 bases between the germline ends. The germline V gene has CDR1 SGHNT and CDR2 YYREEE (reference sequence). The CDR3 has 13 residues. The CDR3, as DNA: TGTGCCAGCAGCCGCCCAGATTTCTACGAGCAGTACTTC. Its protein product is CASSRPDFYEQYF.

The CDR3: CASSPIIASTDTQYF. As DNA, the CDR3 is TGTGCCAGCAGCCCGATTATTGCTAGCACAGATACGCAGTATTTT. This sequence joins TRBV5-5 and TRBJ2-3; D is ambiguous. The CDR3 is 15 residues long. Trimming cost V 4 bases and J 0 bases, with 12 bases left between them. Looked up from germline, CDR1 is SGHKS and CDR2 is YYEKEE (reference sequence).

This chain links TRBV6-1 with TRBJ1-1; no reliable D call. V lost 7 bases and J 1 base, leaving 13 bases between the germline ends. The CDR3 runs 14 residues. The germline V gene has CDR1 MNHNS and CDR2 SASEGT. CDR3 sequence reads: CASTLTGPNTEAFF. The CDR3 DNA is TGTGCCAGCACCCTCACGGGCCCGAACACTGAAGCTTTCTTT.

The rearrangement uses TRBV27 and TRBJ2-3; 8 positions match TRBD2. With 3 bases clipped from V and 2 bases from J, the junction kept 13 bases outside the gene matches. The CDR3 has 18 residues. Germline V gene data show CDR1 as MNHEY and CDR2 as SMNVEV (reference sequence). Here the CDR3 DNA reads TGTGCCAGCAGTTTTATAGGCGGGGGGCCAACCTTCACAGATACGCAGTATTTT. Translated, it gives CASSFIGGGPTFTDTQYF.

V usage is TRBV10-2 and J usage is TRBJ2-1; D not certain. CDR3 length equals 15 residues. V lost 4 bases and J lost 4, with 14 bases in between. From germline, CDR1 is WSHSY and CDR2 SAAADI. CDR3 region: CASSGSVGRYNEQFF. The DNA for the CDR3 is TGCGCCAGCAGTGGAAGCGTAGGCCGGTACAATGAGCAGTTCTTC.

The chain couples TRBV6-1 to TRBJ1-5, with D unresolved. The germline gives CDR1 MNHNS, CDR2 SASEGT. V dropped 4 bases and J dropped 7 bases, with 5 bases sitting between them. The CDR3 contains 11 residues. The CDR3 sequence is CASSVGQPQHF. The CDR3 region has the DNA TGTGCCAGCAGTGTTGGACAGCCCCAGCATTTT.

As to this clone: The germline gene is not matched at one end of the junction; a read error may be the cause. The chain combines TRBV29-1 with TRBJ1-2, with no clear D. Germline V gene data show CDR1 as SQVTM and CDR2 as ANQGSEA. This CDR3 is built from 13 residues. CDR3 coding DNA: TGCGGCGTTGTTTTACGGAGCTATGAAGGCTACACCTTC. This translates into CGVVLRSYEGYTF. The full variable domain, in which reference TRBV29-1 and TRBJ1-2 provide the parts outside the CDR3, is SAVISQKPSRDICQRGTSLTIQCQVDSQVTMMFWYRQQPGQSLTLIATANQGSEATYESGFVIDKFPISRPNLTFSTLTVSNMSPEDSSIYLCGVVLRSYEGYTFGSGTRLTVV.

This chain connects TRBV5-1 to TRBJ1-2, with TRBD1 as a possible D gene (5 bases). The germline V and J ends were trimmed by 7 bases and 4 bases, with 17 bases remaining between them. Germline V CDR1 and CDR2: SGHRS, YFSETQ. CDR3 length: 14 amino acids. The CDR3 DNA sequence: TGCGCCAGCCAACCACAGACAGACGTCTATGGCTACACCTTC. It codes for CASQPQTDVYGYTF.

V is TRBV9 and J is TRBJ1-2; perhaps TRBD1 as D (5 bases). Germline CDR1 and CDR2: SGDLS and YYNGEE. The CDR3 extends over 13 amino acids. Trimming removed 0 bases at V and 8 bases at J, with 11 bases between. CDR3 sequence: CASSVVPGIGYTF. The CDR3 DNA reads TGTGCCAGCAGCGTAGTCCCAGGGATAGGCTACACCTTC.

J is TRBJ1-1 and V is TRBV7-3; D gene ambiguous. Between the trimmed V and J ends, which lost 5 bases and 2 bases, there was a span of 9 bases. Germline-derived CDR1 and CDR2 are SGHTA and FQGTGA. This CDR3 comprises 13 residues. Here the CDR3 DNA reads TGTGCCAGCAGCACAGACACAAACACTGAAGCTTTCTTT. The encoded protein is CASSTDTNTEAFF.

CDR3 sequence: CASSFRTGRITGELFF. CDR3 nucleotide sequence: TGTGCCAGCAGCTTTAGGACAGGACGGATCACCGGGGAGCTGTTTTTT. The chain has TRBV5-8 and TRBJ2-2, with 7 positions matching TRBD1. Germline V gives CDR1 SGHTS, CDR2 YDEGEE. Trimming removed 2 bases from V and 4 bases from J; junction bases left unmatched: 8. CDR3 length: 16 residues.

The chain links TRBV2 to TRBJ1-2, with a tentative D call TRBD1 (6 bases). From germline, CDR1 is SNHLY and CDR2 FYNNEI. This CDR3 comprises 17 residues. Trimming stripped 6 bases from V and 4 bases from J, with 24 bases between. For the CDR3, the DNA is TGTGCCAGCAGCTCCTTTAGTTGGACAGACACCCTCTATGGCTACACCTTC. Amino acid sequence: CASSSFSWTDTLYGYTF.

This clone was seen just once. This chain connects TRBV5-1 to TRBJ2-7, with D uncertain. Trimming stripped 1 base from V and 5 bases from J, with 7 bases between. The CDR3 is 12 residues long. Germline V CDR1 and CDR2: SGHRS, YFSETQ. In nucleotides, the CDR3 is TGCGCCAGCAGCTTGAACCGGGACGAGCAGTACTTC. Encoded protein: CASSLNRDEQYF.

The CDR3 DNA follows: TGTGCCAGCAGCTTAACAGGGAGCCTTTACGAGCAGTACTTC. Its translation: CASSLTGSLYEQYF. The rearrangement links TRBV7-8 to TRBJ2-7; a weak D match, TRBD1 (6 bases). V lost 2 bases and J 4 bases, leaving 12 bases between the germline ends. Germline V gives CDR1 SGHVS, CDR2 FQNEAQ. The CDR3 length is 14 residues.

In nucleotides, the CDR3 is TGTGCCAGCTCACCACCGGGCAGGATGAACACCGGGGAGCTGTTTTTT. Amino acid sequence: CASSPPGRMNTGELFF. The rearrangement joins TRBV18 to TRBJ2-2; D unclear. Trimming cost V 0 bases and J 1 base, with 9 bases left between them. In germline, CDR1 is KGHSH, CDR2 LQKENI. CDR3 length: 16 residues. The whole variable domain, filled in from reference TRBV18 and TRBJ2-2, reads NAGVMQNPRHLVRRRGQEARLRCSPMKGHSHVYWYRQLPEEGLKFMVYLQKENIIDESGMPKERFSAEFPKEGPSILRIQQVVRGDSAAYFCASSPPGRMNTGELFFGEGSRLTVL.

The rearrangement joins TRBV11-2 to TRBJ2-3, with D perhaps assigned TRBD1 or TRBD2 (6 bases each). Trimming shortened V by 2 bases and J by 4 bases, and 16 bases separated the two germline ends. From germline, CDR1 is SGHAT and CDR2 FQNNGV. There are 16 residues in the CDR3. The CDR3 DNA sequence: TGTGCCAGCAGCTTATCTCCGGGGGCAGTCGCAGATACGCAGTATTTT. This translates into CASSLSPGAVADTQYF.

This clone was seen only a few times. The genes are TRBV15 and TRBJ2-5, with 9 bases fitting TRBD1. The CDR3 contains 14 residues. After removal of 3 bases from V and 3 bases from J, the junction contained 2 bases not matched to a gene. The germline V gene has CDR1 LNHNV and CDR2 YYDKDF (reference sequence). The chain's CDR3 is CATSSRDREETQYF. The CDR3 nucleotides are TGTGCCACCAGCAGCCGGGACAGGGAAGAGACCCAGTACTTC.